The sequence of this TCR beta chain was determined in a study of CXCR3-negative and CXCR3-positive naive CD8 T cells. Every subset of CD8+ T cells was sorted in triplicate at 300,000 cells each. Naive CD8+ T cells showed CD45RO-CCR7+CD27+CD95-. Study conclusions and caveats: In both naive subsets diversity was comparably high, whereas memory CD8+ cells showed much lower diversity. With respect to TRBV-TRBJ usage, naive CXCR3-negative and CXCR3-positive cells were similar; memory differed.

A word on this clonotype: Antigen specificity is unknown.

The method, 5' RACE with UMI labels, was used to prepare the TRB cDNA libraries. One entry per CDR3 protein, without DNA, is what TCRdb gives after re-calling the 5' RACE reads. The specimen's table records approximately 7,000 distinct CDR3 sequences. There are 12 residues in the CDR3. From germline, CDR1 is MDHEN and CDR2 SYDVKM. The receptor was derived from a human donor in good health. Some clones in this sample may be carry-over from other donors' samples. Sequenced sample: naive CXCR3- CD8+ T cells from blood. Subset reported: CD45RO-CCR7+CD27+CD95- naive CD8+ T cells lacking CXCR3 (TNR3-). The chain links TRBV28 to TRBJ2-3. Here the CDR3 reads CASSLPLDTQYF.